The 27 T cell receptor beta chains presented below share a single source sample, sequenced in a study of shared T cell receptors in the human thymus. Using immunoSEQ multiplex PCR, the repertoire was profiled, and TCRdb retains in-frame clones only, with some absent. The sample holds hundreds of thousands of clones, approximately 87% seen once. These data were also filed under a second study, of human thymus T cells.

Input material: thymocytes. These receptors all come from a boy under two years old with a congenital heart defect.

This clone is a singleton in its sample. V and J are TRBV28 and TRBJ1-2; D might be TRBD1 (5 bases). CDR1 and CDR2 (germline): MDHEN, SYDVKM. The V and J ends lost 5 bases and 4 bases respectively, with 14 bases between them. The CDR3 sequence is 14 residues long. The CDR3 here is CASSGAGIIYGYTF. The CDR3 nucleotides read TGTGCCAGCAGTGGGGCAGGGATTATCTATGGCTACACCTTC.

This clone was counted once. This sequence joins TRBV9 and TRBJ2-6; TRBD1 matches 9 bases. V shed 3 bases, J shed 4 bases, and the junction held 8 bases outside the gene matches. The V gene's germline CDR1 is SGDLS and CDR2 YYNGEE. This CDR3 is built from 17 residues. Here the CDR3 reads CASSAQNRGRGANVLTF. CDR3 coding DNA: TGTGCCAGCAGCGCACAAAACAGGGGGCGGGGGGCCAACGTCCTGACTTTC.

In the case of this clone: A read error may produce the germline difference seen at one junction end. The chain couples TRBV11-2 to TRBJ1-6; 9 positions agree with TRBD1. Germline loops: CDR1 SGHAT, CDR2 FQNNGV. The CDR3 runs 18 residues. The CDR3 bases are TGTGCCAGCAGCCCGACCGGGACAGGGTCTCCATATAATTCCCCCCTCCACTTT. Translated, it gives CASSPTGTGSPYNSPLHF.

The chain employs TRBV15 and TRBJ2-7, with 8 bases that match TRBD1. The CDR3 totals 19 residues. Per germline, CDR1 LNHNV and CDR2 YYDKDF (reference sequence). Trimming removed 0 bases from V and 5 bases from J; junction bases left unmatched: 18. DNA for the CDR3: TGTGCCACCAGCAGAGATCTTCCGTCCCTTGGACAGGGCCCCCACGAGCAGTACTTC. It is translated as CATSRDLPSLGQGPHEQYF.

This clone was detected a few times. The V call is TRBV7-9, the J call TRBJ2-3, with D perhaps matching TRBD2 (5 bases). V gave up 2 bases and J gave up 6 bases, with 15 bases separating them. This CDR3 has 15 amino acids. CDR1 and CDR2 (germline): SEHNR, FQNEAQ (reference sequence). Here the CDR3 reads CASSLMVRRRDTQYF. DNA for the CDR3: TGTGCCAGCAGCTTAATGGTGCGAAGGAGGGATACGCAGTATTTT.

This chain joins TRBV14 and TRBJ1-1; D is ambiguous. Germline loops: CDR1 SGHDN, CDR2 FVKESK. This CDR3 has 15 residues. V lost 1 base, J lost 6 bases, and 15 bases lay in between. The CDR3 nucleotides are TGTGCCAGCAGCCAAGGAGTTACCAGGTCGGCTGAAGCTTTCTTT. Amino acids: CASSQGVTRSAEAFF.

The chain joins TRBV9 to TRBJ2-2, with 16 bases that match TRBD2. CDR3 size: 18 residues. Trimming cost V 5 bases and J 4 bases; bases outside gene matches: 8. Germline loops: CDR1 SGDLS, CDR2 YYNGEE. The CDR3 DNA reads TGTGCCAGCAGATTGGGACTAGCGGGAGGGAACGGCACCGGGGAGCTGTTTTTT. As protein: CASRLGLAGGNGTGELFF.

This chain uses TRBV15 with TRBJ2-7; TRBD2 agrees at 9 bases. There are 16 residues in the CDR3. Trimming at V came to 0 bases and at J to 2 bases, leaving 5 bases not matched to a gene. The germline gives CDR1 LNHNV, CDR2 YYDKDF (reference sequence). The CDR3 region has the DNA TGTGCCACCAGCAGAGATCGGCGGGAGGGCACCTACGAGCAGTACTTC. Protein: CATSRDRREGTYEQYF.

The V gene is TRBV11-3, the J gene TRBJ2-3, with 7 bases fitting TRBD1. The CDR3 contains 17 residues. CDR1 is SGHNT and CDR2 is YENEEA in the germline V gene. J lost 5 bases, V lost 0 bases, and 11 bases had no gene match. DNA for the CDR3: TGTGCCAGCAGCTTAGAATGGGGCAGGGGGTCGGAAGATACGCAGTATTTT. It codes for CASSLEWGRGSEDTQYF.

This clone appeared a single time. The chain uses TRBV7-2 and TRBJ1-1; D gene uncertain. The CDR3 runs to 14 residues. With 4 bases removed from V and 8 bases from J, the gap between germline ends came to 17 bases. Germline loops: CDR1 SGHTA, CDR2 FQGNSA. The CDR3, as DNA: TGTGCCAGCAGCTGGAGGGTGGGTAAGACGGAAGCTTTCTTT. This encodes CASSWRVGKTEAFF. Variable domain in full (rest from reference TRBV7-2 and TRBJ1-1): GAGVSQSPSNKVTEKGKDVELRCDPISGHTALYWYRQSLGQGLEFLIYFQGNSAPDKSGLPSDRFSAERTGGSVSTLTIQRTQQEDSAVYLCASSWRVGKTEAFFGQGTRLTVV.

J is TRBJ1-1 and V is TRBV13; D is uncertain. V lost 5 bases to trimming and J lost 0 bases, with 10 bases between them. The CDR3 consists of 14 residues. CDR1 and CDR2 from the germline V gene are PRHDT and FYEKMQ (reference sequence). CDR3 sequence: CASSRRDLNTEAFF. CDR3 sequence (DNA): TGTGCCAGCAGCCGCCGGGATTTGAACACTGAAGCTTTCTTT.

The V and J genes are TRBV27 and TRBJ1-2; TRBD1 aligns across 7 bases. CDR1 and CDR2 (germline): MNHEY, SMNVEV (reference sequence). This CDR3 has 14 residues. Germline trimming cut 6 bases from V and 8 bases from J; bases unmatched to any gene: 12. As DNA, the CDR3 is TGTGCCAGCAGCCCAGACAGGGTGGGTGAGGGCTACACCTTC. This encodes CASSPDRVGEGYTF.

The chain recombines TRBV11-2 with TRBJ2-3; 13 bases agree with TRBD2. The germline CDR1 and CDR2 sequences are SGHAT and FQNNGV. The CDR3 consists of 17 residues. Unmatched junction bases numbered 4, after V lost 4 bases and J lost 0 bases. The CDR3, as DNA: TGTGCCAGCAGCTCAGGGACTAGCGGGGCTAGCACAGATACGCAGTATTTT. Translation: CASSSGTSGASTDTQYF.

The chain links TRBV29-1 to TRBJ2-1; TRBD2 matches at 14 bases. This CDR3 has 19 amino acids. Germline V lookup: CDR1 SQVTM, CDR2 ANQGSEA. The V and J ends lost 5 bases and 3 bases, in that order; junction bases with no gene match: 15. The CDR3 DNA reads TGCAGCGTTACAGAAAAGGGACTAGCGGGAGTTGGGATCTACAATGAGCAGTTCTTC. Translation: CSVTEKGLAGVGIYNEQFF.

V usage is TRBV6-6 and J usage is TRBJ2-7; 8 nucleotides agree with TRBD1. This CDR3 region has 14 residues. Germline lookup yields CDR1 MNHNY and CDR2 SVGAGI (reference sequence). J was trimmed by 1 base and V by 7 bases; bases with no gene match: 6. CDR3 protein: CASKTGAISYEQYF. The CDR3 nucleotides are TGTGCCAGCAAGACAGGGGCCATTTCCTACGAGCAGTACTTC.

Worth noting for this clone: The identical CDR3 is also encoded by other nucleotide sequences in the sample. The chain carries TRBV5-1 and TRBJ1-2, with TRBD1 as a possible D gene (6 bases). CDR1 is SGHRS and CDR2 is YFSETQ in the germline V gene. Trimming took off 1 base at V and 3 bases at J, with 13 bases between the two ends. The CDR3 is 15 amino acids. The chain's CDR3 is CASSLWTDFDYGYTF. The CDR3 region has the DNA TGCGCCAGCAGCTTGTGGACAGACTTCGACTATGGCTACACCTTC.

The chain recombines TRBV15 with TRBJ1-4; TRBD1 matches at 8 bases. The CDR3 has 16 amino acids. Germline V CDR1 and CDR2: LNHNV, YYDKDF (reference sequence). Trimming at V came to 0 bases and at J to 3 bases, leaving 3 bases not matched to a gene. The CDR3 bases are TGTGCCACCAGCAGAGATACCAGGGGGCCTAATGAAAAACTGTTTTTT. It translates to CATSRDTRGPNEKLFF.

This chain links TRBV27 with TRBJ2-7, with a possible D match to TRBD1 (5 bases). The CDR3 spans 12 residues. Trimming stripped 5 bases from V and 6 bases from J, with 11 bases between. CDR1 and CDR2 (germline): MNHEY, SMNVEV (reference sequence). CDR3 DNA: TGTGCCAGCAGTGGCAGGGTAGGCGAGCAGTACTTC. Encoded protein: CASSGRVGEQYF.

The chain joins TRBV28 to TRBJ1-2, with D perhaps TRBD1 (5 bases). The germline gives CDR1 MDHEN, CDR2 SYDVKM. The V end was cut by 3 bases, the J end by 6 bases, with 11 bases between. The CDR3 length is 13 residues. The CDR3 region is CASSFRGFNGYTF. The CDR3, as DNA: TGTGCCAGCAGTTTTCGGGGGTTTAATGGCTACACCTTC.

This chain joins TRBV15 and TRBJ2-3; D is uncertain. The CDR3 spans 17 residues. V shed 0 bases and J shed 2 bases, with 15 bases lying between them. Germline-derived CDR1 and CDR2 are LNHNV and YYDKDF (reference sequence). The CDR3 nucleotides read TGTGCCACCAGCAGAGATCTAGATCGTCTAGACACAGATACGCAGTATTTT. Its translation is CATSRDLDRLDTDTQYF.

The rearrangement links TRBV9 to TRBJ2-1; no reliable D call. Trimming stripped 1 base from V and 0 bases from J, with 8 bases between. This CDR3 has 15 amino acids. The germline V gene has CDR1 SGDLS and CDR2 YYNGEE. CDR3: CASSVTRSSYNEQFF. The CDR3 coding sequence is TGTGCCAGCAGCGTAACACGGAGCTCCTACAATGAGCAGTTCTTC.

The rearrangement uses TRBV29-1 and TRBJ2-7; D remains ambiguous. Germline CDR1 reads SQVTM; CDR2 reads ANQGSEA. With 1 base removed from V and 7 bases from J, the gap between germline ends came to 5 bases. This CDR3 comprises 10 residues. The CDR3 loop reads CSVEGTEQYF. In nucleotides, the CDR3 is TGCAGCGTTGAAGGTACAGAGCAGTACTTC.

The chain links TRBV6-5 to TRBJ1-4; D call uncertain. CDR3 length: 14 residues. Germline V CDR1 and CDR2: MNHEY, SVGAGI. The V end was cut by 6 bases, the J end by 2 bases, with 10 bases between. The CDR3 DNA sequence: TGTGCCAGCAGGCAAGGGAGCACTAATGAAAAACTGTTTTTT. It codes for CASRQGSTNEKLFF.

The chain is built from TRBV5-1 and TRBJ2-3, with 9 bases that match TRBD1. Germline trimming cut 0 bases from V and 5 bases from J; bases unmatched to any gene: 10. There are 17 residues in the CDR3. Germline CDR1 reads SGHRS; CDR2 reads YFSETQ. The CDR3 reads CASSLGVVGQGKDTQYF. CDR3 bases: TGCGCCAGCAGCTTGGGCGTGGTGGGACAGGGCAAAGATACGCAGTATTTT.

V gene TRBV15 combines with J gene TRBJ2-1; D is unresolved. The CDR3 is 16 amino acids. Looked up from germline, CDR1 is LNHNV and CDR2 is YYDKDF (reference sequence). V lost 1 base and J 7 bases, leaving 17 bases between the germline ends. DNA for the CDR3: TGTGCCACCAGCAGAGTCACTAACGTACCTCCGAATGAGCAGTTCTTC. Amino acid sequence: CATSRVTNVPPNEQFF.

The chain employs TRBV18 and TRBJ2-5, with a possible D match to TRBD2 (6 bases). This CDR3 contains 15 residues. CDR1 KGHSH and CDR2 LQKENI come from the germline V gene. V dropped 4 bases and J dropped 5 bases, with 17 bases sitting between them. Written as DNA, the CDR3 is TGTGCCAGCTCACGCGCTGGAATCGGGGGTGAGACCCAGTACTTC. Amino acid sequence: CASSRAGIGGETQYF.

The chain uses TRBV4-3 and TRBJ2-1; the match to TRBD2 covers 11 bases. Per the germline V gene, CDR1 is LGHNA and CDR2 is YSLEER. There are 14 residues in the CDR3. V lost 3 bases and J lost 14; bases outside the gene matches: 9. This CDR3 reads CASSQPGETSGEFF. CDR3 bases: TGCGCCAGCAGCCAGCCAGGGGAGACTAGCGGGGAGTTCTTC.